The rows below give T cell receptor beta chains drawn from one sample of a study of T cell changes during pregnancy in multiple sclerosis. Here immunoSEQ multiplex PCR was the method, and the copy in TCRdb shows in-frame clones only, minus some. This sample has 34,000 or so clones, with roughly 90% found just once. Sequencing was performed on CD8+ T cells from peripheral blood mononuclear cells, taken after pregnancy. The receptor source for this set is a female donor with multiple sclerosis, enrolled in a pregnancy study. CDR3s include the opening cysteine and the closing phenylalanine or tryptophan. A D gene is named only where the DNA matches it firmly. Clone sizes are given selectively: once, few, many, or a class where the clone is expanded.

TRBJ1-2 | . | . | TRBV7-2 | TGTGCCAGCAGCTCGCCGAGGATCGAGCCCCCTGGCTACACCTTC | CASSSPRIEPPGYTF
TRBJ2-7 | . | . | TRBV7-2 | TGTGCCAGCAGCACCAACGGGTACGAGCAGTACTTC | CASSTNGYEQYF
TRBJ2-7 | . | medium-sized | TRBV19 | TGTGCCAGTAGTAGCGCAATCTCCTACGAGCAGTACTTC | CASSSAISYEQYF
TRBJ1-1 | . | . | TRBV6-6 | TGTGCCAGCAGTTACCCAGGAAACACTGAAGCTTTCTTT | CASSYPGNTEAFF
TRBJ2-1 | . | . | TRBV18 | TGTGCCAGCTCACCGCCGGTGACAATTGAGGGATTCAATGAGCAGTTCTTC | CASSPPVTIEGFNEQFF
TRBJ2-2 | . | . | TRBV5-4 | TGTGCCAGCAGCTTGGGGCCCAGGGTGACCGGGGAGCTGTTTTTT | CASSLGPRVTGELFF
TRBJ1-1 | . | . | TRBV30 | TGTGCCTGGAGCCCCAACATGAACACTGAAGCTTTCTTT | CAWSPNMNTEAFF
TRBJ2-1 | . | . | TRBV13 | TGTGCCAGCAGCTTAGATCTCGCGGGCGGCGAGCAGTTCTTC | CASSLDLAGGEQFF
TRBJ2-3 | . | . | TRBV5-6 | TGTGCCAGCAGCTTCAGGGTCACAGATACGCAGTATTTT | CASSFRVTDTQYF
TRBJ2-1 | TRBD1 | . | TRBV11-2 | TGTGCCATCCTACAGGGGGCAGAGGCTCCCAATGAGCAGTTCTTC | CAILQGAEAPNEQFF
TRBJ1-2 | . | . | TRBV4-1 | TGCGCCAGCAGCCAAGATGGAGGGGACCCCTATGGCTACACCTTC | CASSQDGGDPYGYTF
TRBJ1-2 | . | . | TRBV29-1 | TGCAGCGTTGAACGTGGGGGGGGCGGCTACACCTTC | CSVERGGGGYTF
TRBJ1-1 | . | . | TRBV29-1 | TGCAGCGTCAGGGTGAACACTGAAGCTTTCTTT | CSVRVNTEAFF
TRBJ1-2 | TRBD1 | . | TRBV5-1 | TGCGCCAGCAGCTGGACTCCGGGACAGGGGGTGGATGGCTACACCTTC | CASSWTPGQGVDGYTF
TRBJ1-2 | TRBD1 | . | TRBV10-3 | TGTGCCATCAGTGAGTGGACAGGGGAGGATGGCTACACCTTC | CAISEWTGEDGYTF
TRBJ1-4 | . | . | TRBV4-3 | TGCGCCAGCAGAAGTCACAGGGAGGGAGATGAAAAACTGTTTTTT | CASRSHREGDEKLFF
TRBJ2-5 | . | . | TRBV29-1 | TGCAGCCCCATATCCGGAGCCGAAGGGACCCAGTACTTC | CSPISGAEGTQYF
TRBJ2-1 | TRBD1 | . | TRBV4-3 | TGCGCCAGCAGCCCCGGGACAGGTCTTTGGAATGAGCAGTTCTTC | CASSPGTGLWNEQFF
TRBJ2-7 | . | . | TRBV15 | TGTGCCACCAGCCGGCCGTTATCGGGGGAGCAGTACTTC | CATSRPLSGEQYF
TRBJ2-1 | . | . | TRBV9 | TGTGCCAGCAGCCCTAGATGGAATGAGCAGTTCTTC | CASSPRWNEQFF
TRBJ1-2 | . | . | TRBV10-3 | TGTGCCATTCATCCGGACAATACCTATGGCTACACCTTC | CAIHPDNTYGYTF
TRBJ2-3 | . | . | TRBV9 | TGTGCCAGCAGCGTCTCCGAGGGGGGGCGTGCAGATACGCAGTATTTT | CASSVSEGGRADTQYF
TRBJ2-2 | . | . | TRBV5-6 | TGTGCCAGCAGCTTTAGTACCGGGGAGCTGTTTTTT | CASSFSTGELFF
TRBJ1-2 | TRBD1 | . | TRBV6-5 | TGTGCCAGCAGTTACATCCCCGGCAGGGGGCCCGATGGCTACACCTTC | CASSYIPGRGPDGYTF
TRBJ1-1 | . | . | TRBV12-5 | TGTGCTAGTGGTTTAGGGGGGGCCATGAACACTGAAGCTTTCTTT | CASGLGGAMNTEAFF
TRBJ2-7 | . | . | TRBV4-2 | TGTGCCAGCAGCCACTCGGGGGCCTACGAGCAGTACTTC | CASSHSGAYEQYF
TRBJ1-6 | . | . | TRBV19 | TGTGCCAGTAATCCCGCGGGGATAAATAATTCACCCCTCCACTTT | CASNPAGINNSPLHF
TRBJ1-4 | . | . | TRBV9 | TGTGCCAGCAGCGTAGCAGGGACGACAGGTGAAAAACTGTTTTTT | CASSVAGTTGEKLFF
TRBJ2-7 | TRBD1 | . | TRBV11-1 | TGTGCCAGCAGCTTAGAACAGGGGGAGAGCTACGAGCAGTACTTC | CASSLEQGESYEQYF
TRBJ2-7 | . | . | TRBV9 | TGTGCCAGCAGCGCAGCCCTAACAGGGTCCTACGAGCAGTACTTC | CASSAALTGSYEQYF
TRBJ1-3 | . | . | TRBV27 | TGTGCCAGCAGTTTCGGGCAGGGCCCTGGAAACACCATATATTTT | CASSFGQGPGNTIYF
TRBJ2-3 | TRBD2 | . | TRBV7-6 | TGTGCCAGCAGCTTACGCACTAGCGGGGGGTTAGATACGCAGTATTTT | CASSLRTSGGLDTQYF
TRBJ2-7 | TRBD2 | once | TRBV4-3 | TGCGCCAGCAGCCAGGAGGGACTAGCGGGGCCCTCCTACGAGCAGTACTTC | CASSQEGLAGPSYEQYF
TRBJ2-7 | . | . | TRBV4-2 | TGTGCCAGCAGCCAAGATATCGAAGCCCACGAGCAGTACTTC | CASSQDIEAHEQYF
TRBJ2-3 | TRBD1 | . | TRBV4-1 | TGCGCCAGCAGCCAGGATGGGACAGACCTCACAGATACGCAGTATTTT | CASSQDGTDLTDTQYF
TRBJ1-2 | TRBD1 | . | TRBV12-5 | TGTGCTAGTGGTCCGGGACAGGGTAACTATGGCTACACCTTC | CASGPGQGNYGYTF
TRBJ1-4 | . | . | TRBV5-8 | TGTGCCAGCAGCACCGGGACTGGGGAGGAAAAACTGTTTTTT | CASSTGTGEEKLFF
TRBJ2-1 | . | . | TRBV6-5 | TGTGCCAGCAGTACGACAGGATACAATGAGCAGTTCTTC | CASSTTGYNEQFF
TRBJ2-5 | TRBD2 | . | TRBV9 | TGTGCCAGCAGCGGACTAGCGGGGGGATCGACAGAGACCCAGTACTTC | CASSGLAGGSTETQYF
TRBJ2-7 | . | . | TRBV27 | TGTGCCAGCAGTCCGGGACAACCCTACGAGCAGTACTTC | CASSPGQPYEQYF
TRBJ1-2 | . | once | TRBV6-5 | TGTGCCAGCAGCGTCAGGGGACTAGCCTATGGCTACACCTTC | CASSVRGLAYGYTF
TRBJ1-2 | . | once | TRBV19 | TGTGCCAGTAGTTACCCCGAAGGAGTAGGAGGCTACACCTTC | CASSYPEGVGGYTF
TRBJ1-1 | . | once | TRBV19 | TGTGCCAGTAGTATATCCGGGAACACTGAAGCTTTCTTT | CASSISGNTEAFF
TRBJ2-3 | . | . | TRBV7-3 | TGTGCCAGCAGCTTAGCGAGCACAGATACGCAGTATTTT | CASSLASTDTQYF
TRBJ2-7 | TRBD1 | . | TRBV5-6 | TGTGCCAGCAGCTTCGGACAGGGCGGTTACGAGCAGTACTTC | CASSFGQGGYEQYF
TRBJ2-1 | . | once | TRBV4-2 | TGTGCCAGCAGCCAAGATCTACATCAAAAGGAGGATGAGCAGTTCTTC | CASSQDLHQKEDEQFF
TRBJ1-1 | TRBD1 | . | TRBV6-6 | TGTGCCAGCAGCTGGACAGGAATGAACACTGAAGCTTTCTTT | CASSWTGMNTEAFF
TRBJ1-5 | TRBD1 | once | TRBV6-5 | TGTGCCAGCAGATGGGGGACAGAGGATCAGCCCCAGCATTTT | CASRWGTEDQPQHF
TRBJ2-3 | TRBD2 | . | TRBV7-9 | TGTGCCAGCAGTACGAAGGGGCTAGCGGGCTACCAGAAGACAGATACGCAGTATTTT | CASSTKGLAGYQKTDTQYF
TRBJ2-2 | TRBD2 | . | TRBV7-9 | TGTGCCAGCAGCTTATTAGCGGGCGGGGAGCTGTTTTTT | CASSLLAGGELFF
TRBJ1-1 | TRBD1 | . | TRBV7-2 | TGTGCCAGCAGCTTAGATCCCCTACCCTCGACAGGGAGAGAAACTGAAGCTTTCTTT | CASSLDPLPSTGRETEAFF
TRBJ2-5 | . | . | TRBV19 | TGTGCCAGTACCCTTACGGACGGGGGTAAGGAGACCCAGTACTTC | CASTLTDGGKETQYF
TRBJ2-3 | TRBD2 | . | TRBV10-2 | TGCGCCAGCACCTTCTCGGGACTAGCGGGGGGCATCCTCACAGATACGCAGTATTTT | CASTFSGLAGGILTDTQYF
TRBJ1-4 | . | . | TRBV19 | TGTGCCAGTAGTATGGGCCGGGGAGCTAATGAAAAACTGTTTTTT | CASSMGRGANEKLFF
TRBJ2-1 | TRBD2 | . | TRBV6-5 | TGTGCCAGCAGCCCAAATAGCGGGGGAGTGAATGAGCAGTTCTTC | CASSPNSGGVNEQFF